These T cell receptor beta chains were read from a single sample in a study of cytomegalovirus exposure and HLA in healthy donors. Data came from immunoSEQ multiplex PCR; TCRdb stores just in-frame clones and leaves some out. This table holds some 150,000 clones, more than 65% found once. The material sequenced was PBMCs. The receptors were gathered from a woman in her thirties in good health and CMV-seronegative. Each CDR3 is given with its conserved first and last residue. The D gene is left open where the match is weak. Size values are once, few and many counts, or a class for expanded clones, and some rows have none.

v_call	clone_size	d_call	j_call	cdr3_length	cdr3_aa	cdr3_nt
TRBV9	.	TRBD2	TRBJ2-5	18	CASSGGLAGGPRQETQYF	TGTGCCAGCAGCGGTGGACTAGCGGGGGGGCCGCGGCAAGAGACCCAGTACTTC
TRBV11-2	.	.	TRBJ2-5	11	CASSRQETQYF	TGTGCCAGCAGCAGACAGGAGACCCAGTACTTC
TRBV20-1	.	TRBD1	TRBJ1-2	11	CSATTGAGYTF	TGCAGTGCAACGACAGGGGCTGGCTACACCTTC
TRBV30	few	TRBD1	TRBJ1-5	17	CAWSRVQGAAGNQPQHF	TGTGCCTGGAGCCGAGTCCAGGGGGCAGCGGGCAATCAGCCCCAGCATTTT
TRBV9	once	.	TRBJ1-1	15	CASSTTGGMNTEAFF	TGTGCCAGCAGCACCACAGGTGGAATGAACACTGAAGCTTTCTTT
TRBV5-1	few	TRBD1	TRBJ2-7	15	CASSLVQGSLYEQYF	TGCGCCAGCAGCTTGGTACAGGGGAGTCTCTACGAGCAGTACTTC
TRBV10-2	.	.	TRBJ1-1	12	CASRGRGREAFF	TGCGCCAGCAGGGGCCGGGGTCGTGAAGCTTTCTTT
TRBV6-1	.	TRBD1	TRBJ1-2	16	CASSDLTGGPNYGYTF	TGTGCCAGCAGTGACCTTACAGGGGGCCCTAACTATGGCTACACCTTC
TRBV2	once	TRBD1	TRBJ2-1	14	CASVGTAIYNEQFF	TGTGCCAGTGTAGGGACAGCGATTTACAATGAGCAGTTCTTC
TRBV4-2	.	TRBD2	TRBJ2-2	18	CASSLRTSGRSTTGELFF	TGTGCCAGCAGCCTCCGGACTAGCGGGAGATCAACCACCGGGGAGCTGTTTTTT
TRBV11-2	.	.	TRBJ1-6	19	CASSLRRDSLSSYNSPLHF	TGTGCCAGCAGCTTAAGACGTGACAGTCTGAGCTCCTATAATTCACCCCTCCACTTT
TRBV23-1	.	TRBD1	TRBJ2-7	15	CASRPGTANSYEQYF	TGCGCCAGCAGACCCGGGACAGCGAACTCCTACGAGCAGTACTTC
TRBV6-1	.	TRBD1	TRBJ1-2	15	CASSQQGAHLGGYTF	TGTGCCAGCAGTCAACAGGGGGCGCATTTAGGTGGCTACACCTTC
TRBV6-1	.	.	TRBJ2-7	13	CASSDGLSTEQYF	TGTGCCAGCAGTGACGGACTGAGTACAGAGCAGTACTTC
TRBV5-1	.	.	TRBJ2-7	13	CASSLDHSYEQYF	TGCGCCAGCAGCTTGGATCACAGCTACGAGCAGTACTTC
TRBV7-2	.	TRBD2	TRBJ2-1	16	CASSLRGGRSHNEQFF	TGTGCCAGCAGCCTACGGGGGGGCCGTTCCCACAATGAGCAGTTCTTC
TRBV7-2	.	TRBD2	TRBJ2-7	19	CASSLGGLAGGLKTYEQYF	TGTGCCAGCAGCTTAGGGGGACTAGCGGGAGGGCTGAAGACCTACGAGCAGTACTTC
TRBV29-1	.	TRBD1	TRBJ2-7	15	CSIQGSRGQSYEQYF	TGCAGCATCCAAGGGTCCAGGGGGCAGTCCTACGAGCAGTACTTC
TRBV7-2	.	.	TRBJ2-3	15	CASSLSGGRTDTQYF	TGTGCCAGCAGCTTATCTGGCGGTCGCACAGATACGCAGTATTTT
TRBV6-1	.	TRBD1	TRBJ1-4	16	CASSEGPLGRGPELFF	TGTGCCAGCAGTGAAGGCCCCCTGGGCAGGGGGCCGGAACTGTTTTTT
TRBV25-1	.	TRBD1	TRBJ2-4	15	CASSVGTGAKNIQYF	TGTGCCAGCAGTGTTGGGACAGGGGCCAAAAACATTCAGTACTTC
TRBV9	.	.	TRBJ1-2	15	CASSVGAQGSYGYTF	TGTGCCAGCAGCGTAGGGGCCCAGGGGAGCTATGGCTACACCTTC
TRBV25-1	.	.	TRBJ1-2	11	CASSGQAGYTF	TGTGCCAGCAGTGGACAGGCCGGCTACACCTTC
TRBV2	.	TRBD1	TRBJ1-5	15	CASSPRTGVVQPQHF	TGTGCCAGCAGTCCTCGGACAGGGGTCGTCCAGCCCCAGCATTTT
TRBV5-4	.	TRBD1	TRBJ2-2	15	CASSLAGGRQGELFF	TGTGCCAGCAGCTTGGCAGGGGGCCGACAAGGGGAGCTGTTTTTT
TRBV7-6	.	TRBD1	TRBJ2-1	17	CASSPIWTPGQGDEQFF	TGTGCCAGCAGTCCTATTTGGACTCCGGGACAGGGGGATGAGCAGTTCTTC
TRBV30	few	TRBD1	TRBJ1-2	15	CAWSDGQGYYYGYTF	TGTGCCTGGAGTGACGGACAGGGGTATTACTATGGCTACACCTTC
TRBV2	.	TRBD1	TRBJ2-7	12	CASSRGLYEQYF	TGTGCCAGCAGCAGGGGGCTATACGAGCAGTACTTC
TRBV7-8	.	TRBD2	TRBJ2-7	16	CASSPAGLAATYEQYF	TGTGCCAGCAGCCCGGCGGGACTAGCGGCCACCTACGAGCAGTACTTC
TRBV30	few	.	TRBJ1-2	11	CAWSGGAGYTF	TGTGCCTGGAGCGGGGGGGCTGGCTACACCTTC
TRBV11-2	.	TRBD2	TRBJ2-1	18	CASSLLAGGPGSYNEQFF	TGTGCCAGCAGCCTCCTAGCGGGGGGGCCAGGCTCCTACAATGAGCAGTTCTTC
TRBV29-1	once	TRBD1	TRBJ1-2	15	CSVVGDTGAPSDYTF	TGCAGCGTTGTGGGCGATACAGGGGCCCCCTCGGACTACACCTTC
TRBV10-3	.	TRBD2	TRBJ2-5	15	CAISDRTSGGETQYF	TGTGCCATCAGTGACCGGACTAGCGGGGGAGAGACCCAGTACTTC
TRBV6-6	few	.	TRBJ1-2	16	CASREQGISQHYGYTF	TGTGCCAGCAGGGAGCAGGGAATCAGTCAGCACTATGGCTACACCTTC
TRBV7-3	.	.	TRBJ2-6	17	CASSPRGSRYGANVLTF	TGTGCCAGCAGCCCCCGGGGGAGCAGGTACGGGGCCAACGTCCTGACTTTC
TRBV6-5	once	.	TRBJ1-1	12	CASSYGGTEAFF	TGTGCCAGCAGTTACGGAGGGACCGAAGCTTTCTTT
TRBV2	.	TRBD1	TRBJ1-1	19	CASRERGRRQGRANTEAFF	TGTGCCAGCCGGGAGAGGGGGCGGAGACAGGGTAGGGCGAACACTGAAGCTTTCTTT
TRBV28	.	.	TRBJ2-4	16	CASSLHREGFKNIQYF	TGTGCCAGCAGTTTACACAGGGAAGGGTTCAAAAACATTCAGTACTTC
TRBV10-3	.	.	TRBJ1-3	17	CAISESLRAFSGNTIYF	TGTGCCATCAGTGAGTCTCTGCGGGCCTTCTCTGGAAACACCATATATTTT
TRBV4-1	.	.	TRBJ2-7	15	CASSHGAGTPYEQYF	TGCGCCAGCAGCCATGGGGCGGGGACTCCCTACGAGCAGTACTTC
TRBV6-1	.	.	TRBJ1-2	14	CASSIDGANYGYTF	TGTGCCAGCAGTATTGACGGGGCTAACTATGGCTACACCTTC
TRBV28	few	TRBD2	TRBJ2-3	18	CASSLSPRLAGYTDTQYF	TGTGCCAGCAGTTTATCCCCCCGACTAGCGGGATATACAGATACGCAGTATTTT
TRBV6-1	.	TRBD1	TRBJ1-1	14	CATPRQGIDTEAFF	TGTGCCACCCCGAGACAGGGAATAGACACTGAAGCTTTCTTT
TRBV10-3	.	TRBD1	TRBJ2-5	13	CAIRGQGQETQYF	TGTGCCATCAGGGGACAGGGCCAAGAGACCCAGTACTTC
TRBV7-9	once	TRBD2	TRBJ2-1	19	CASSRGELRGKAILDEQFF	TGTGCCAGCAGCAGGGGAGAATTGCGGGGGAAAGCCATCCTCGATGAGCAGTTCTTC
TRBV2	.	TRBD1	TRBJ2-3	17	CASSEALSGGIADTQYF	TGTGCCAGCAGTGAAGCGCTCTCAGGGGGCATTGCAGATACGCAGTATTTT
TRBV10-2	.	TRBD2	TRBJ2-1	15	CASSVQGGRGNEQFF	TGCGCCAGCAGTGTCCAAGGCGGGAGGGGGAATGAGCAGTTCTTC
TRBV1	few	.	TRBJ2-2	19	CTSSPPRRVPRTNTGELFF	TGCACCAGCAGCCCTCCCCGACGAGTACCTAGGACGAACACCGGGGAGCTGTTTTTT
TRBV30	few	.	TRBJ2-7	16	CAWSSSSGPLFYEQYF	TGTGCCTGGAGTTCCAGTTCAGGGCCCCTTTTCTACGAGCAGTACTTC
TRBV19	many	.	TRBJ1-2	10	CASRQYGYTF	TGTGCCAGTAGACAGTATGGCTACACCTTC
TRBV30	.	TRBD1	TRBJ1-5	15	CAWRRQGGRNQPQHF	TGTGCCTGGAGACGACAGGGGGGGCGCAATCAGCCCCAGCATTTT
TRBV29-1	.	TRBD2	TRBJ2-1	14	CSVAWGGGGNEQFF	TGCAGCGTGGCCTGGGGGGGAGGCGGCAATGAGCAGTTCTTC
TRBV29-1	.	.	TRBJ1-2	13	CSVEIGVNYGYTF	TGCAGCGTTGAGATAGGGGTTAACTATGGCTACACCTTC
TRBV6-5	.	TRBD1	TRBJ1-2	15	CASSYSGQGRGGYTF	TGTGCCAGCAGTTACTCCGGACAGGGGAGGGGTGGCTACACCTTC
TRBV4-3	.	.	TRBJ2-1	15	CASSFNHLSHNEQFF	TGCGCCAGCAGCTTCAACCACTTGTCTCACAATGAGCAGTTCTTC
TRBV30	.	.	TRBJ2-3	13	CAWSVNGRNTQYF	TGTGCCTGGAGTGTAAATGGTAGAAATACGCAGTATTTT
TRBV30	.	TRBD1	TRBJ1-5	16	CAWSVGTGIFFQPQHF	TGTGCCTGGAGTGTAGGGACAGGGATCTTTTTTCAGCCCCAGCATTTT